Here is one TCR beta chain with its context. This could be a read error, since a much larger clone is one nucleotide away. Time point indicated: healthy volunteer bleed at 6 weeks. Unfractionated whole blood served as the source for total RNA extraction. This CDR3 has 14 residues. Germline V CDR1 and CDR2: SGHRS, YFSETQ. Between the trimmed V and J ends, which lost 3 bases and 4 bases, there was a span of 12 bases. The data stem from a study of human T cells and chemical hapten exposure. Study-level information: From small differences in pooled library volume came most of the variation in per-sample TCR yields.

Unique molecular identifiers were affixed to discrete cDNA molecules within the library. In TCRdb, the RACE reads were re-called with MiXCR into one record per CDR3 protein. This sample has about 34,000 distinct CDR3 sequences; approximately 5% occur once, and the top ten carry about 13%. Source material: whole blood. The chain is built from TRBV5-1 and TRBJ2-3, with a tentative D call TRBD1 (5 bases). The TCR was taken from a human donor in good health. Some clones in this sample may be carry-over from other donors' samples. The CDR3 sequence: CASSSAGQADTQYF. The DNA for the CDR3 is TGCGCCAGCAGCTCTGCTGGACAAGCAGATACGCAGTATTTT.